This TCR beta chain derives from a study of blood T cell repertoires in COVID-19. Study-wide background: Acute and convalescent COVID-19 samples came from the United States, Italy and Spain.

This CDR3 contains 17 residues. Germline V gene data show CDR1 as KGHSH and CDR2 as LQKENI. V lost 4 bases to trimming and J lost 0 bases, with 18 bases between them. Study processing details: The authors estimated nucleated cell counts from reference gene primer amplification. Method: immunoSEQ multiplex PCR; TCRdb's copy keeps in-frame clones and lacks some. V, J and clone size reflect that table, while D and trimming were determined from the DNA. The table lists more than 300,000 clones, roughly nine tenths of them singletons. The J gene is TRBJ1-2, the V gene TRBV18, with D possibly matching TRBD1 (6 bases). Specimen: peripheral blood. The sequence was collected from a woman aged 25 to 39 with COVID-19, enrolled during active disease. CDR3 DNA sequence: TGTGCCAGCTCACTCCGGGGGGGGACACCAACTAACTATGGCTACACCTTC. As protein: CASSLRGGTPTNYGYTF.